This T cell receptor (beta chain) comes out of a study of T cell changes during pregnancy in multiple sclerosis (dated 2019 in TCRdb). About the full investigation: The study looked at changes in the T cell repertoire across pregnancy in women with multiple sclerosis.

Library preparation was by the immunoSEQ multiplex PCR assay. TCRdb's version of the immuneACCESS table is confined to in-frame rearrangements and falls short of the full clone set. An unresolved V gene accounts for under half of the shortfall where checked; the remainder is of unknown origin. The sample contains around 71,000 clones, about 90% of them found a single time. Around 1.6% of the sample is held by the ten biggest clonotypes. Reading from cysteine to phenylalanine, the CDR3 counts 16 amino acids. Solely the CDR3 DNA is kept, with 48 bases framed from the first base. CDR1 and CDR2, looked up from the germline V gene, are SGHVS and FNYEAQ. V is pruned by 4 bases and J by 1 base, leaving 6 bases of the junction without a gene match. As concerns this clone: This receptor's antigen is unknown. No much larger clonotype is one base removed from it; base qualities were not supplied.

The sequence was collected from a female donor with multiple sclerosis, enrolled in a pregnancy study. This sequence uses TRBV7-6 and TRBJ2-4, with 8 middle bases fitting TRBD1. Here the sequenced sample was peripheral blood, taken after pregnancy. The DNA sequence is TGTGCCAGCAGCTCTTCAGGGGGCAGGGCCAAAAACATTCAGTACTTC. It codes for CASSSSGGRAKNIQYF.